This T cell receptor beta chain appears in the sequencing data of a study of OX40 agonist ivuxolimab in advanced cancers. For the study at large: While on treatment, patients had intravenous ivuxolimab at 0.01 to 10 mg/kg every 2 weeks. Those enrolled were 80% to 85% male, with a mean age of around 57 years and ages from roughly 20 to 85. Overall study results and limits: CD4+ and CD8+ T cells in blood underwent clonal expansion by week 6 at 0.1 to 3.0 mg/kg. Clonal expansion among partial responders at 0.1-3.0 mg/kg ranked near the lowest.

The CDR3 totals 16 residues. Trimming stripped 3 bases from V and 1 base from J, with 14 bases between. Germline assignment: CDR1 SGDLS and CDR2 YYNGEE. Here immunoSEQ multiplex PCR was the method, and the copy in TCRdb shows in-frame clones only, minus some. The data contain about 91,000 clones, more than 80% of them singletons. Of note for this clone: Antigen unknown.

The sequencing used CD4+ or CD8+ T cells sorted from blood, collected in a trial of the OX40 agonist ivuxolimab. The chain uses TRBV9 and TRBJ2-1; either TRBD1 or TRBD2 may supply D (5 bases each). The source is an adult with an advanced solid tumor such as melanoma, head and neck, liver or kidney cancer. CDR3 amino acids: CASSAGSTVSYNEQFF. CDR3 nucleotides: TGTGCCAGCAGCGCAGGGAGTACGGTGTCCTACAATGAGCAGTTCTTC.